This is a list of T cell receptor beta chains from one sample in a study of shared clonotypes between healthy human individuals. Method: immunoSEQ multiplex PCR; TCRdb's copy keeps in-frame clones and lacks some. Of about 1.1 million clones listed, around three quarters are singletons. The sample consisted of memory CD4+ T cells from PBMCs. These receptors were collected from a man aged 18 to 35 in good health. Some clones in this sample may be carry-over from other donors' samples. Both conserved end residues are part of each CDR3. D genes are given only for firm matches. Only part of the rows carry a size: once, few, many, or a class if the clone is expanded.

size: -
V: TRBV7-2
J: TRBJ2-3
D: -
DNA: TGTGCCAGCAAAAGAGGTCAGGGGGGCGCCGGCACAGATACGCAGTATTTT
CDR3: CASKRGQGGAGTDTQYF

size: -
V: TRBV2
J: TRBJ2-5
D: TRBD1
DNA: TGTGCCAGCAGTGATAGGGGACAGGGGCAAGAGACCCAGTACTTC
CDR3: CASSDRGQGQETQYF

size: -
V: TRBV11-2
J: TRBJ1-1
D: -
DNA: TGTGCCAGCAGCTTAGTGCTGGGGATGAACACTGAAGCTTTCTTT
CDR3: CASSLVLGMNTEAFF

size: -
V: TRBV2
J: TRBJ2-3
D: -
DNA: TGTGCCAGCAATGGTGACGGTGATACGCAGTATTTT
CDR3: CASNGDGDTQYF

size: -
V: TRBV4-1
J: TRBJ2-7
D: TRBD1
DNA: TGCGCCAGCAGCCGAGGGGACAGTAGGCCCTACGAGCAGTACTTC
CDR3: CASSRGDSRPYEQYF

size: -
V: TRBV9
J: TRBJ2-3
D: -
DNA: TGTGCCAGCAGCGTTAGTACGGTTAGCACAGATACGCAGTATTTT
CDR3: CASSVSTVSTDTQYF

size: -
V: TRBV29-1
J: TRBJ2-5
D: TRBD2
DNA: TGCAGCGTTGACCCTAGCGGGAAAGAGACCCAGTACTTC
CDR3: CSVDPSGKETQYF

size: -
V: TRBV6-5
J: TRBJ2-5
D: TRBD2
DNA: TGTGCCAGCAGTTACGGGGCTAGCGGAAGGCAAGAGACCCAGTACTTC
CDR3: CASSYGASGRQETQYF

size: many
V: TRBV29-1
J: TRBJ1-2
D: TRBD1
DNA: TGCAGCGTCCACAGGGGGACAGGGTTCGGCTACACCTTC
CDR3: CSVHRGTGFGYTF

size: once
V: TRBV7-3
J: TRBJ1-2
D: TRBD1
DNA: TGTGCCAGCAGCTCAGGGCGACAGGGACATGGCTACACCTTC
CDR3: CASSSGRQGHGYTF

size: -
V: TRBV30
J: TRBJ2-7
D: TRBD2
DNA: TGTGCCTGGAGTGTACTAGCGGCCTACGAGCAGTACTTC
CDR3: CAWSVLAAYEQYF

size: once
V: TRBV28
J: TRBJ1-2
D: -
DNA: TGTGCCAGCAGTTATGCCGGGGGGGGAGGCTATGGCTACACCTTC
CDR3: CASSYAGGGGYGYTF

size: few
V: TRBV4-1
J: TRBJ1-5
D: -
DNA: TGCGCCAGCAGTGAGGGATTAGGTGAGCTAGGGCCCCAGCATTTT
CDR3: CASSEGLGELGPQHF

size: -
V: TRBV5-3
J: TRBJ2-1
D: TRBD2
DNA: TGTGCCAGAAGCTTTTGCGGGAGGGAAAATCGCGACAATGAGCAGTTCTTC
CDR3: CARSFCGRENRDNEQFF

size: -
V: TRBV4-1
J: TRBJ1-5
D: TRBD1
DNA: TGCGCCAGCAGCCCAGGGACACAGGGGAATCAGCCCCAGCATTTT
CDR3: CASSPGTQGNQPQHF

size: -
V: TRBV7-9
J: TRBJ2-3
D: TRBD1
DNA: TGTGCCAGCAGCTTAGGACAGGGGAGCACAGATACGCAGTATTTT
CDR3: CASSLGQGSTDTQYF

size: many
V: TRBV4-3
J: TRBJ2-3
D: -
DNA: TGCGCCAGCAGCCAGGGGGGGGGACAGGCAGATACGCAGTATTTT
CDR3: CASSQGGGQADTQYF

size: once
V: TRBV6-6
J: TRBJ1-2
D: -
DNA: TGTGCCAGCAGTGGATACGGGGACACCCTGTACTATGGCTACACCTTC
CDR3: CASSGYGDTLYYGYTF